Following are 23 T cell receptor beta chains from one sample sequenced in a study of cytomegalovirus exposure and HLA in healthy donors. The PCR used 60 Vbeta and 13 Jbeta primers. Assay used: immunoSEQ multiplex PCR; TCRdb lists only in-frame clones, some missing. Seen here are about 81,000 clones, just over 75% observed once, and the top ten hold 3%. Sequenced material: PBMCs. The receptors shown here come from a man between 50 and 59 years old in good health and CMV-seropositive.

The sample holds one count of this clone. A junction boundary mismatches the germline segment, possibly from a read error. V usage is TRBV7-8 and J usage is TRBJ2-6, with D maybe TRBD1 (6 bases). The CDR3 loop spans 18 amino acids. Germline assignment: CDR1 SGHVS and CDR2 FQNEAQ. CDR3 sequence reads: CASSWGRFVRSGANGLTF. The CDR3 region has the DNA TGTGCCAGCAGTTGGGGGCGCTTTGTACGCTCTGGGGCCAACGGCCTGACTTTC.

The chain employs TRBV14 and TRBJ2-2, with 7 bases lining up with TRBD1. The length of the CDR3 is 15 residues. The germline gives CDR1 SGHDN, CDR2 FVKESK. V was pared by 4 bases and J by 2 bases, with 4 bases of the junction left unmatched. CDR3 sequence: CASSPGTDNTGELFF. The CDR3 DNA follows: TGTGCCAGCAGCCCCGGGACAGACAACACCGGGGAGCTGTTTTTT.

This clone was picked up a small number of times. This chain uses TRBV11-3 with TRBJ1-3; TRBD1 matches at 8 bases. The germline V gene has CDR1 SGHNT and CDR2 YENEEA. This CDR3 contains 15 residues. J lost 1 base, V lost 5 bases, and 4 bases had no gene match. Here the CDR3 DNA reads TGTGCCAGCAGCCAGGGGGCGGGGTCTGGAAACACCATATATTTT. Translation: CASSQGAGSGNTIYF.

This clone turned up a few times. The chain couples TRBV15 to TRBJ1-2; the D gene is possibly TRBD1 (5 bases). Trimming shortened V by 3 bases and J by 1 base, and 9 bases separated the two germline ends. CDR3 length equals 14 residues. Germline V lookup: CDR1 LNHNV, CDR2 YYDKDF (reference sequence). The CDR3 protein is CATSRRQSNYGYTF. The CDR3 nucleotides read TGTGCCACCAGCAGGCGACAGAGTAACTATGGCTACACCTTC.

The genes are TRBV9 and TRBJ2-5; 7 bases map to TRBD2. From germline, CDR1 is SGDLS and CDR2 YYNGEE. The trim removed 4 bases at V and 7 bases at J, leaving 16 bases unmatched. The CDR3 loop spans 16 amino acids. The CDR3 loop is CASSHPSGTDLLTQYF. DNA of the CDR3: TGTGCCAGCAGCCACCCAAGCGGGACGGATCTTTTGACCCAGTACTTC. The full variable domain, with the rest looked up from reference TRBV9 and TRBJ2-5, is DSGVTQTPKHLITATGQRVTLRCSPRSGDLSVYWYQQSLDQGLQFLIQYYNGEERAKGNILERFSAQQFPDLHSELNLSSLELGDSALYFCASSHPSGTDLLTQYFGPGTRLLVL.

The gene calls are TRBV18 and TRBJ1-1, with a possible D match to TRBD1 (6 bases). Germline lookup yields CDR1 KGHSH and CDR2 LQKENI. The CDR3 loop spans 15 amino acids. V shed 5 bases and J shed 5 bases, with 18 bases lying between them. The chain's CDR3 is CASSAKQGPNTEAFF. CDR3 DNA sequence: TGTGCCAGCTCAGCGAAACAGGGACCTAATACTGAAGCTTTCTTT.

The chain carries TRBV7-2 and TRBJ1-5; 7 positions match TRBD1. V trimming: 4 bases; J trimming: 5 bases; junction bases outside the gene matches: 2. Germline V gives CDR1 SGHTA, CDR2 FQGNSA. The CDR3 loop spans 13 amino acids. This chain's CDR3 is CASSYDRDQPQHF. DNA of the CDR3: TGTGCCAGCAGCTACGACAGGGATCAGCCCCAGCATTTT.

The CDR3 nucleotides read TGTGCCAGCAGCGGGCTAGCGGGTTTAAACAATGAGCAGTTCTTC. It encodes CASSGLAGLNNEQFF. The chain joins TRBV6-5 to TRBJ2-1; the match to TRBD2 covers 8 bases. This CDR3 spans 15 amino acids. J lost 5 bases, V lost 6 bases, and 9 bases had no gene match. Germline V gene lookup returns CDR1 MNHEY and CDR2 SVGAGI.

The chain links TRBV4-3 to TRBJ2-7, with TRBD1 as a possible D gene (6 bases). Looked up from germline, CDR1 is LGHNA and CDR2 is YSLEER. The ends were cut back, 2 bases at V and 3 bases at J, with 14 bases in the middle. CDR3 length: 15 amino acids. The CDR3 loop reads CASSQKDRFGYEQYF. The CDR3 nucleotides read TGCGCCAGCAGCCAAAAAGACAGGTTCGGCTACGAGCAGTACTTC.

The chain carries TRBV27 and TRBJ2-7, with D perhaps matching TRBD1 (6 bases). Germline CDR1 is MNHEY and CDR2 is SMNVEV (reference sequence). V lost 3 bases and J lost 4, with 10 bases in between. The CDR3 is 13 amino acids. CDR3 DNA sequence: TGTGCCAGCAGTTTGCAGCAGGGGTACGAGCAGTACTTC. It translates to CASSLQQGYEQYF.

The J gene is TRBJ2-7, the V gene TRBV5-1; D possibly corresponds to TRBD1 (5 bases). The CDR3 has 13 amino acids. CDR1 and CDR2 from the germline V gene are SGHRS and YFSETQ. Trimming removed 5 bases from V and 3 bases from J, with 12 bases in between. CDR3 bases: TGCGCCAGCAGTTCGGACAACCGCTACGAGCAGTACTTC. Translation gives CASSSDNRYEQYF.

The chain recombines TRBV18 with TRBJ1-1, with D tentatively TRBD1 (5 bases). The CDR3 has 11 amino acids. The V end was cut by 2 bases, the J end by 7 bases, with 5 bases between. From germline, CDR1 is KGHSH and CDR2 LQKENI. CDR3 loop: CASSPDSEAFF. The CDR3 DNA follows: TGTGCCAGCTCACCAGACAGTGAAGCTTTCTTT.

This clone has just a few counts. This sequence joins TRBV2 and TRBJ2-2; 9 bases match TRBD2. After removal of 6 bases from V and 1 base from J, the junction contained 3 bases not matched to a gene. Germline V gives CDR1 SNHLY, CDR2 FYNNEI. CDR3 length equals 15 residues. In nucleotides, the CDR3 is TGTGCCAGCAGGGAGACTAGCGGGAACACCGGGGAGCTGTTTTTT. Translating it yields CASRETSGNTGELFF.

The CDR3 DNA reads TGTGCCGCCCGCGGGGTGAGCAATCAGCCCCAGCATTTT. It specifies CAARGVSNQPQHF. The chain recombines TRBV19 with TRBJ1-5; D unresolved. Trimming stripped 11 bases from V and 1 base from J, with 12 bases between. CDR1 and CDR2 (germline): LNHDA, SQIVND (reference sequence). CDR3 length equals 13 residues.

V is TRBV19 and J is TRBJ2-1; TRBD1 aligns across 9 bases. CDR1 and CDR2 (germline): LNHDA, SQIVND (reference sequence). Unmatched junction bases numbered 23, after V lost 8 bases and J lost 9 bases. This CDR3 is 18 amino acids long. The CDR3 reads CASADQAGTGTTISEQFF. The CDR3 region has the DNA TGTGCCAGTGCTGATCAGGCCGGGACAGGGACTACAATTTCTGAGCAGTTCTTC.

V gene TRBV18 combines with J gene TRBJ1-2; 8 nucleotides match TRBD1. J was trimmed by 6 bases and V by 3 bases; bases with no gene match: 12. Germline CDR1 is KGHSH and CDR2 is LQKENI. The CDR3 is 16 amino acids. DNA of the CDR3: TGTGCCAGCTCACCCCAGGCTCAGGGGGCGCAAGATGGCTACACCTTC. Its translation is CASSPQAQGAQDGYTF.

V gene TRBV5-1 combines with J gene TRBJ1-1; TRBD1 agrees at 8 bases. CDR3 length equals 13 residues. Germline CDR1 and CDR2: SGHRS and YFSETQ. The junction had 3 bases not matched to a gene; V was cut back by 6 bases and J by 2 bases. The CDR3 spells CASNDRGNTEAFF. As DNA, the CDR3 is TGCGCCAGCAACGACAGGGGTAACACTGAAGCTTTCTTT.

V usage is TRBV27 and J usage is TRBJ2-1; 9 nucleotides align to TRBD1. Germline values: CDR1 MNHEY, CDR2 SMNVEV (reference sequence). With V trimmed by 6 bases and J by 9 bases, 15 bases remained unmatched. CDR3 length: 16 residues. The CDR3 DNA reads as TGTGCCAGCAGCCCTGTCGGGACAGGGCGCCAAGGTGAGCAGTTCTTC. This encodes CASSPVGTGRQGEQFF.

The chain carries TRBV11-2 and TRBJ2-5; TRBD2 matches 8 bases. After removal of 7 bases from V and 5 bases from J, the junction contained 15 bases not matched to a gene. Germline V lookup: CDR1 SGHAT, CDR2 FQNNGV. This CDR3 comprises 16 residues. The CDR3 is CASTNGGLAGGETQYF. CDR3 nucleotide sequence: TGTGCCAGCACCAATGGGGGGCTAGCGGGTGGGGAGACCCAGTACTTC.

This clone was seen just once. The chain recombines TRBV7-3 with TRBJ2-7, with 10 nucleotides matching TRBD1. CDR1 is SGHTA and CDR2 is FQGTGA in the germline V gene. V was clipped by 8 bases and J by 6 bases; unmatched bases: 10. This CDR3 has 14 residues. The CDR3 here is CASGPGQGFSEQYF. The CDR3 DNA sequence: TGTGCCAGCGGACCGGGACAGGGGTTCTCCGAGCAGTACTTC.

CDR3: CASSPDYNTGELFF. The DNA for the CDR3 is TGTGCCAGCAGCCCGGACTACAACACCGGGGAGCTGTTTTTT. The chain carries TRBV4-2 and TRBJ2-2, with a weak D call TRBD2 (6 bases). V lost 4 bases and J 2 bases, leaving 8 bases between the germline ends. The CDR3 sequence is 14 residues long. Germline V gene sequence: CDR1 LGHNA, CDR2 YNFKEQ.

CDR3 loop: CASITLQGTSYEQYF. For the CDR3, the DNA is TGTGCCAGCATCACACTCCAGGGGACCTCCTACGAGCAGTACTTC. V usage is TRBV11-2 and J usage is TRBJ2-7; perhaps TRBD1 as D (6 bases). The V end lost 7 bases, the J end lost 0 bases, and 16 bases lay between the germline ends. The germline gives CDR1 SGHAT, CDR2 FQNNGV. This CDR3 region has 15 residues.

The DNA for the CDR3 is TGTGCCAGCAGCCAAGCTGGGCGGGAAGCATACGAGCAGTACTTC. Amino acids: CASSQAGREAYEQYF. V and J are TRBV14 and TRBJ2-7; D may be TRBD2 (6 bases). Germline CDR1 is SGHDN and CDR2 is FVKESK. The CDR3 totals 15 residues. Trimming pared 1 base from V and 4 bases from J, leaving 14 bases between.